A selection of T cell receptor beta chains follows, all from one sample in a study of blood T cell repertoires in COVID-19. TCRdb's copy holds only in-frame clones and misses some; the assay was immunoSEQ multiplex PCR. The table has approximately 200,000 clones, more than 70% seen once. The sequenced sample consisted of peripheral blood. These receptors came from a woman in her 30s with acute or convalescent COVID-19. Both conserved end residues are part of each CDR3. The order of the fields is clone size, D gene, J gene, V gene, CDR3 protein, CDR3 DNA. The D gene is left open where the match is weak. The listing skips clone size in some rows; elsewhere it reads once, few, many or a size class.

.,TRBD2,TRBJ2-5,TRBV19,CASGLAGVQETQYF,TGTGCCAGCGGACTAGCGGGGGTCCAAGAGACCCAGTACTTC
few,.,TRBJ2-1,TRBV6-5,CASRRGLDSYNEQFF,TGTGCCAGCAGACGGGGTCTGGACTCCTACAATGAGCAGTTCTTC
.,.,TRBJ2-7,TRBV7-9,CASSSVPVEQYF,TGTGCCAGCAGCTCCGTCCCTGTCGAGCAGTACTTC
few,TRBD1,TRBJ1-1,TRBV19,CASSIWTGGTEAFF,TGTGCCAGTAGTATCTGGACAGGGGGGACTGAAGCTTTCTTT
.,.,TRBJ2-7,TRBV11-3,CASSLAGSSYEQYF,TGTGCCAGCAGCTTAGCGGGGAGCTCCTACGAGCAGTACTTC
.,.,TRBJ2-7,TRBV5-1,CASSFPGYNEQYF,TGCGCCAGCAGCTTTCCGGGATATAACGAGCAGTACTTC
.,.,TRBJ2-5,TRBV28,CASSSPTGGETQYF,TGTGCCAGCAGTTCGCCGACAGGTGGAGAGACCCAGTACTTC
few,.,TRBJ2-7,TRBV12-5,CASGFRRMVREQYF,TGTGCTAGTGGTTTCCGCAGGATGGTGCGCGAGCAGTACTTC
.,.,TRBJ2-1,TRBV4-1,CASSQAHQSVRRQFF,TGCGCCAGCAGCCAAGCCCACCAATCTGTGCGAAGGCAGTTCTTC
.,TRBD1,TRBJ2-1,TRBV19,CASSNPGTGSYNEQFF,TGTGCCAGTAGTAACCCCGGGACAGGGTCCTACAATGAGCAGTTCTTC
.,TRBD1,TRBJ1-4,TRBV2,CASKGGQDNEKLFF,TGTGCCAGCAAGGGAGGACAGGACAACGAAAAACTGTTTTTT
once,TRBD2,TRBJ2-5,TRBV3-1/TRBV3-2,CASNPTLQVRGAQYF,TGTGCCAGCAACCCCACACTGCAGGTTCGGGGGGCCCAGTACTTC
.,.,TRBJ2-1,TRBV7-8,CASSPGPGLVYNEQFF,TGTGCCAGCAGCCCCGGACCGGGACTCGTCTACAATGAGCAGTTCTTC
.,TRBD2,TRBJ2-5,TRBV19,CASGAGGTQYF,TGTGCCAGTGGGGCGGGGGGGACCCAGTACTTC
.,.,TRBJ1-2,TRBV2,CASSERGYGYTF,TGTGCCAGCAGTGAACGGGGATATGGCTACACCTTC
.,.,TRBJ1-1,TRBV30,CAWSGRHEAFF,TGTGCCTGGAGTGGGAGGCATGAAGCTTTCTTT
.,.,TRBJ2-2,TRBV24-1,CATTSGANTGELFF,TGTGCCACCACTTCCGGTGCGAACACCGGGGAGCTGTTTTTT
few,.,TRBJ1-2,TRBV2,CASDLVPRVYTF,TGTGCCAGCGATCTAGTACCCAGGGTTTACACCTTC
.,TRBD2,TRBJ2-5,TRBV11-3,CASSLGSGIAETQYF,TGTGCCAGCAGCTTAGGTAGCGGGATAGCCGAGACCCAGTACTTC
.,.,TRBJ1-3,TRBV19,CASSISGVGSGNTIYF,TGTGCCAGTAGTATATCGGGGGTAGGGTCTGGAAACACCATATATTTT
.,.,TRBJ2-3,TRBV20-1,CSAVDWYTQYF,TGCAGTGCGGTCGACTGGTATACGCAGTATTTT
.,.,TRBJ1-5,TRBV28,CASSFGQSHLNQPQHF,TGTGCCAGCAGTTTTGGACAGTCACACCTTAATCAGCCCCAGCATTTT
.,TRBD1,TRBJ2-1,TRBV28,CASSLRQGEEFF,TGTGCCAGCAGTCTCCGACAGGGCGAGGAATTCTTC
.,.,TRBJ1-1,TRBV28,CASSLRVGTEAFF,TGTGCCAGCAGTTTGAGGGTAGGCACTGAAGCTTTCTTT
.,.,TRBJ2-1,TRBV2,CASSLGMFYEQFF,TGTGCCAGCTCGCTAGGAATGTTCTATGAGCAGTTCTTC
.,TRBD2,TRBJ2-3,TRBV15,CATSRGAGEGDTQYF,TGTGCCACCAGCAGAGGGGCGGGAGAGGGAGATACGCAGTATTTT
.,.,TRBJ2-7,TRBV19,CASSTGLLYEQYF,TGTGCCAGTAGTACCGGACTACTCTACGAGCAGTACTTC
.,.,TRBJ1-1,TRBV9,CASSVGRGSEAFF,TGTGCCAGCAGCGTAGGCAGGGGCTCTGAAGCTTTCTTT
.,.,TRBJ1-3,TRBV18,CASSPQSSSGNTIYF,TGTGCCAGCTCACCACAATCGAGCTCTGGAAACACCATATATTTT
.,.,TRBJ2-5,TRBV25-1,CASSVTEETQYF,TGTGCCAGCAGTGTGACAGAAGAGACCCAGTACTTC
.,.,TRBJ1-1,TRBV6-1,CASSPSGGDPEAFF,TGTGCCAGCAGTCCGTCGGGAGGGGACCCTGAAGCTTTCTTT
once,.,TRBJ1-1,TRBV18,CASSSIYPLNTEAFF,TGTGCCAGCTCAAGTATTTACCCTCTAAACACTGAAGCTTTCTTT
.,.,TRBJ2-4,TRBV10-1,CASSGPGRNIQYF,TGCGCCAGCAGTGGCCCAGGGAGGAACATTCAGTACTTC
.,.,TRBJ2-3,TRBV19,CASSSVDLGTDTQYF,TGTGCCAGTAGTTCCGTTGACTTGGGTACAGATACGCAGTATTTT
.,TRBD2,TRBJ2-2,TRBV5-1,CASSLVLAGETGELFF,TGCGCCAGCAGCTTGGTTCTAGCGGGAGAAACCGGGGAGCTGTTTTTT
.,TRBD1,TRBJ1-2,TRBV18,CASSPTDRLYGYTF,TGTGCCAGCTCACCTACGGACAGGCTCTATGGCTACACCTTC
.,.,TRBJ1-2,TRBV3-1/TRBV3-2,CASRPGTGSLRAGYTF,TGTGCCAGCAGACCCGGGACCGGGAGCTTAAGGGCTGGCTACACCTTC
.,.,TRBJ1-3,TRBV7-9,CAIVRDTIYF,TGTGCCATAGTCAGGGACACCATATATTTT
.,TRBD2,TRBJ2-7,TRBV4-2,CASSRSGREYEQYF,TGTGCCAGCAGCCGTAGCGGGAGAGAATACGAGCAGTACTTC
.,.,TRBJ2-2,TRBV29-1,CSVDRGTGELFF,TGCAGCGTTGACAGGGGTACCGGGGAGCTGTTTTTT
.,TRBD2,TRBJ2-3,TRBV11-3,CASSLGTSGSADTQYF,TGTGCCAGCAGCTTAGGGACTAGCGGGAGTGCAGATACGCAGTATTTT
.,.,TRBJ2-7,TRBV10-3,CAISSGTGNYEQYF,TGTGCCATCAGCTCAGGGACTGGTAACTACGAGCAGTACTTC
.,.,TRBJ2-5,TRBV6-6,CASRLSGLVGTQYF,TGTGCCAGCCGTTTATCAGGGCTAGTTGGGACCCAGTACTTC
once,.,TRBJ2-7,TRBV3-1/TRBV3-2,CASSQQGPYEQYF,TGTGCCAGCAGCCAGCAGGGCCCCTACGAGCAGTACTTC
once,.,TRBJ1-1,TRBV7-9,CASSSQVNTEAFF,TGTGCCAGCAGCTCCCAGGTGAACACTGAAGCTTTCTTT
.,.,TRBJ1-1,TRBV28,CASSFPTRRNTEAFF,TGTGCCAGCAGTTTCCCGACACGGCGGAACACTGAAGCTTTCTTT
.,.,TRBJ2-3,TRBV2,CASSAGADTQYF,TGTGCCAGCAGTGCCGGGGCAGATACGCAGTATTTT
.,.,TRBJ2-1,TRBV18,CASSPGYWGSFSNEQFF,TGTGCCAGCTCACCGGGCTATTGGGGCAGCTTTTCCAATGAGCAGTTCTTC
.,TRBD1,TRBJ1-6,TRBV28,CASSQRQGVPLHF,TGTGCCAGCAGTCAAAGACAGGGGGTGCCCCTCCACTTT
.,.,TRBJ1-1,TRBV5-1,CASSPGGLEAFF,TGCGCCAGCAGCCCCGGGGGTCTTGAAGCTTTCTTT
.,.,TRBJ1-2,TRBV28,CASSLQENYGYTF,TGTGCCAGCAGTCTACAGGAGAACTATGGCTACACCTTC
.,TRBD2,TRBJ2-1,TRBV27,CASSPPLAGSYNEQFF,TGTGCCAGCAGTCCCCCGCTAGCGGGGAGTTACAATGAGCAGTTCTTC